What follows is one TCR beta chain and its context. Its antigen is unidentified. This specimen belongs to a study of CD8 T cells in ankylosing spondylitis. Broader study findings: Within ankylosing spondylitis blood, a TCR beta motif made up of seven to nine highly homologous variants appeared to be characteristic.

Germline V lookup: CDR1 LGHNT, CDR2 FRNRAP. The germline V and J ends were trimmed by 2 bases and 4 bases, with 2 bases remaining between them. This CDR3 region has 12 residues. MiXCR was run by TCRdb on the 5' RACE reads, yielding one entry per CDR3 protein. The sample lists 150,000 to 250,000 distinct CDR3 sequences, 9.5% to 15% occurring once. The clonotype was recovered from a male donor with ankylosing spondylitis or in good health (not recorded which). The chain is built from TRBV12-5 and TRBJ2-2; D remains unclear. The sequenced sample consisted of blood, either unsorted or a sorted T cell fraction (not recorded which). CDR3 region: CASGLSTGELFF. Here the CDR3 DNA reads TGTGCTAGTGGTTTGTCCACCGGGGAGCTGTTTTTT.